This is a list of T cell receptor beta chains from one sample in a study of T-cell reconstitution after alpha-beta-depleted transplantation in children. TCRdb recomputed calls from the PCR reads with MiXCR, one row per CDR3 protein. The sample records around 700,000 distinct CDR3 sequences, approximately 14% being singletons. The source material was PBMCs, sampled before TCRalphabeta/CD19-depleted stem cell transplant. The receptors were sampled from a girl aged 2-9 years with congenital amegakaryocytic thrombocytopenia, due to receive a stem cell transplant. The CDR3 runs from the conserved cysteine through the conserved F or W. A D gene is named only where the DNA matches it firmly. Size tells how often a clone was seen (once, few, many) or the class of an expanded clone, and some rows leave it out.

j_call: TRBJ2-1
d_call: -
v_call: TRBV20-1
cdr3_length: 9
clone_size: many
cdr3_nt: TGCAGTGCAATGAATGAGCAGTTCTTC
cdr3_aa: CSAMNEQFF

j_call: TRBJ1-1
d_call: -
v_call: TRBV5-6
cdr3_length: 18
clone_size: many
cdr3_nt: TGTGCCAGCAGCTTGGCGGTCATGGAAGGAACAGGGTATGACAAAGCTTTCTTT
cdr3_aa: CASSLAVMEGTGYDKAFF

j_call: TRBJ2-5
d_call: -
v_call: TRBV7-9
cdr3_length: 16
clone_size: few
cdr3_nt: TGTGCCAGCAGCCCGCGCATTCTTAGGACGAGGGAGACCCAGTACTTC
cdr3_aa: CASSPRILRTRETQYF

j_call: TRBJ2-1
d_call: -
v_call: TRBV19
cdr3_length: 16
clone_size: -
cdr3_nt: TGTGCCAGTAGTATAGTTCTACTGGGTGGTTCCCATGAGCAGTTCTTC
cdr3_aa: CASSIVLLGGSHEQFF

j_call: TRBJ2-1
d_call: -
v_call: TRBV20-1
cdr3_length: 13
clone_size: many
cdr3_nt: TGCAGTGCCTGGACTCAAGGGGTCCATGAGCAGTTCTTC
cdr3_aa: CSAWTQGVHEQFF

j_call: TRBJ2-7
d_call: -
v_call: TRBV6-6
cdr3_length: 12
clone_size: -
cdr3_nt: TGTGCCAGCAGCCGACGGGGAGACGAGCAGTACTTC
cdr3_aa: CASSRRGDEQYF

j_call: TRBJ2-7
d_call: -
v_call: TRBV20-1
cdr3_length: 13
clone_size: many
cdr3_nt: TGCAGTGCTCCCCGTGGGTCCTCCTACGAGCAGTACTTC
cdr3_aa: CSAPRGSSYEQYF

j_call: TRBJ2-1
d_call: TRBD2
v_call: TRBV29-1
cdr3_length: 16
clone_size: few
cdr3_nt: TGCAGCGTTGAAGATCGAAGCGGGAGTTCCTACAATGAGCAGTTCTTC
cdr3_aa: CSVEDRSGSSYNEQFF

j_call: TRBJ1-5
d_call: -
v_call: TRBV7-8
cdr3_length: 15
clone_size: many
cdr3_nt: TGTGCCAGCAGCTTACTAATCCAGGGCAATCAGCCCCAGCATTTT
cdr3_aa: CASSLLIQGNQPQHF

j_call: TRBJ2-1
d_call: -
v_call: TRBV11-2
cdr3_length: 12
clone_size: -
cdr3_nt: TGTGCCAGCAGAAGACTAACCAATGAGCAGTTCTTC
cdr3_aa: CASRRLTNEQFF

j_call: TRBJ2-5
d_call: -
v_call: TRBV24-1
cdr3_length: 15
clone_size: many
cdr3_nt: TGTGCCACCAGTGATTCCAGTCCGTACCAAGAGACCCAGTACTTC
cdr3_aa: CATSDSSPYQETQYF

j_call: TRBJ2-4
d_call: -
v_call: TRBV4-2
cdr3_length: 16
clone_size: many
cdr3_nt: TGTGCCAGCAGCCAAGATGGGGGGTTGGGACGGAACATTCAGTACTTC
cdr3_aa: CASSQDGGLGRNIQYF

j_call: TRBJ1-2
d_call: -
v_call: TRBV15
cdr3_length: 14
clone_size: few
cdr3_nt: TGTGCCACCAGCAGAGAAGGGGATAGTGGTGGCTACACCTTC
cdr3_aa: CATSREGDSGGYTF

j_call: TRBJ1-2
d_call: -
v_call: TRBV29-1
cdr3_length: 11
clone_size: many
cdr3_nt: TGCAGCGTTCCCACAGGGTCCGGCTACACCTTC
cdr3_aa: CSVPTGSGYTF

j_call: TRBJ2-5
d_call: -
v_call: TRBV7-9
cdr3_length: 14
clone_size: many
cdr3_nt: TGTGCCAGCAGCTTAGAAGCGACAGGGAGGAACCAGTACTTC
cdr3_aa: CASSLEATGRNQYF

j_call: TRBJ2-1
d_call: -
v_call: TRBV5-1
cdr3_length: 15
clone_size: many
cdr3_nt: TGCGCCAGCGGTGCCCTTGACAGATCCTACAATGAGCAGTTCTTC
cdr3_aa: CASGALDRSYNEQFF

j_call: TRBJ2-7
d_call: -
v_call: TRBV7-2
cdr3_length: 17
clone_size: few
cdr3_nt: TGTGCCAGCAGCTTCTATGCGCAATCGAGGGGCTCCTACGAGCAGTACTTC
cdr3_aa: CASSFYAQSRGSYEQYF

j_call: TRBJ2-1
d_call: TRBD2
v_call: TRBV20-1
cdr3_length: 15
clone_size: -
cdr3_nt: TGCAGTGCCACTCCCGGGACTAGCGGTATCAATGAGCAGTTCTTC
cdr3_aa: CSATPGTSGINEQFF

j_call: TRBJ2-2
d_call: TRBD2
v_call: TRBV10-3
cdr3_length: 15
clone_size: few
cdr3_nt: TGTGCCATCGAGGAGCGGGAGGGCCGAGCCGGGGAGCTGTTTTTT
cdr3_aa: CAIEEREGRAGELFF

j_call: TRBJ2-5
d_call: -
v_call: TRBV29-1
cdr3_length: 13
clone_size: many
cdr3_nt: TGCAGCGTCCTCCGGGGACTTCAAGAGACCCAGTACTTC
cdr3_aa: CSVLRGLQETQYF

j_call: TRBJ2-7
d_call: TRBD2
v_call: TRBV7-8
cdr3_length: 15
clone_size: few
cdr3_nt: TGTGCCAGCAGCTTATTTGCTAGCGGGAACTACGAGCAGTACTTC
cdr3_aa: CASSLFASGNYEQYF

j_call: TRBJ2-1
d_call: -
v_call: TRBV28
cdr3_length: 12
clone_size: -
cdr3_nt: TGTGCCAGCCAGTCGGGCTACAATGAGCAGTTCTTC
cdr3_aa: CASQSGYNEQFF

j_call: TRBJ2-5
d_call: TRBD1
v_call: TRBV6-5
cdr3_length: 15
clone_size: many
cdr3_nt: TGTGCCAGCAGTTACACCTCGGACAGGAGAGAGACCCAGTACTTC
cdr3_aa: CASSYTSDRRETQYF

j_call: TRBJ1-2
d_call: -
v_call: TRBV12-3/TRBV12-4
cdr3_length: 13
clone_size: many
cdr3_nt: TGTGCCAGCAGTTCAGAACAGGGATATGGCTACACCTTC
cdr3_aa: CASSSEQGYGYTF

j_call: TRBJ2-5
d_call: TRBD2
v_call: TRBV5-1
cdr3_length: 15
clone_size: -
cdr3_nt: TGCGCCACCAGCATACTAGCGGAAAATGAAGAGACCCAGTACTTC
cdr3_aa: CATSILAENEETQYF

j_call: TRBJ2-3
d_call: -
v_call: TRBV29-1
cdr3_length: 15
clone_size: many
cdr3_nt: TGCAGCGGCGCCGGGGCAGGCGTCGGGACAGATACGCAGTATTTT
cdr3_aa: CSGAGAGVGTDTQYF

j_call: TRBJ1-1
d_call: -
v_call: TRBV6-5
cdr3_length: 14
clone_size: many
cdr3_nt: TGTGCCAGCAGTTACAAGGGACTGCCTTTTGAAGCTTTCTTT
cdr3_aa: CASSYKGLPFEAFF

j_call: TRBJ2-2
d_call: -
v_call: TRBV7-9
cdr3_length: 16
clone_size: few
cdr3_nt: TGTGCCAGCAGCTCCTACCAGGAGGAAAACACCGGGGAGCTGTTTTTT
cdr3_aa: CASSSYQEENTGELFF

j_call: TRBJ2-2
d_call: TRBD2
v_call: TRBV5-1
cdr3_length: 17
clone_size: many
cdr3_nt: TGCGCCAGCAGCTCTTCACCTAGCGGGGCTAACACCGGGGAGCTGTTTTTT
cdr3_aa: CASSSSPSGANTGELFF